The rows below give T cell receptor beta chains drawn from one sample of a study of type 1 regulatory T cells. TCRdb itself ran the reads through MiXCR, one entry per CDR3 protein. The repertoire holds 80,000 to 100,000 distinct CDR3 sequences, with around a third as singletons. The sequencing sample was made of CD4+ T cells, either the whole sample or a sorted fraction (not recorded which). These receptors originate from a human donor in good health. Each CDR3 is given with its conserved first and last residue. Fields, in order: CDR3 length, V gene, D gene, clone size, J gene, CDR3 DNA, CDR3 protein. The D gene is left open where the match is weak. Clone size appears in some rows only: once, few, many, or a class for an expanded clone.

CDR3 length: 17
V gene: TRBV19
D gene: TRBD1
clone size: NA
J gene: TRBJ1-5
CDR3 DNA: TGTGCAGTAGCAGCGGGACAGGGGGCGTATAGCAATCAGCCCCAGCATTTT
CDR3 protein: CAVAAGQGAYSNQPQHF

CDR3 length: 12
V gene: TRBV18
D gene: NA
clone size: NA
J gene: TRBJ1-1
CDR3 DNA: TGTGCCAGCTCAAGCGGAGACACTGAAGCTTTCTTT
CDR3 protein: CASSSGDTEAFF

CDR3 length: 16
V gene: TRBV7-2
D gene: NA
clone size: NA
J gene: TRBJ1-5
CDR3 DNA: TGTGCCAGCAGCTCTCAGGGCCTATTAGGGAATCAGCCCCAGCATTTT
CDR3 protein: CASSSQGLLGNQPQHF

CDR3 length: 14
V gene: TRBV18
D gene: NA
clone size: few
J gene: TRBJ1-1
CDR3 DNA: TGTGCCAGCTCAAATAAGGGGCGCGAGACTGAAGCTTTCTTT
CDR3 protein: CASSNKGRETEAFF

CDR3 length: 13
V gene: TRBV6-5
D gene: TRBD2
clone size: NA
J gene: TRBJ2-3
CDR3 DNA: TGTGCCAGCAGTTACTCGCGGGAGGATGCGCAGTATTTT
CDR3 protein: CASSYSREDAQYF

CDR3 length: 16
V gene: TRBV6-2/TRBV6-3
D gene: NA
clone size: few
J gene: TRBJ2-5
CDR3 DNA: TGTGCCAGCAGTCCAGGGGACTATGCGTACCAAGAGACCCAGTACTTC
CDR3 protein: CASSPGDYAYQETQYF

CDR3 length: 15
V gene: TRBV20-1
D gene: TRBD1
clone size: few
J gene: TRBJ2-6
CDR3 DNA: TGCAGTGCTAGAAGACAGGGTTCCGGGGCCAACGTCCTGACTTTC
CDR3 protein: CSARRQGSGANVLTF

CDR3 length: 16
V gene: TRBV20-1
D gene: TRBD2
clone size: NA
J gene: TRBJ2-7
CDR3 DNA: TGCAGTGCTAGAGACCCCGGGCTAGCGGGAACCTACGAGCAGTACTTC
CDR3 protein: CSARDPGLAGTYEQYF

CDR3 length: 13
V gene: TRBV28
D gene: NA
clone size: few
J gene: TRBJ2-3
CDR3 DNA: TGTGCCAGCACACTAGGTAGCACAGATACGCAGTATTTT
CDR3 protein: CASTLGSTDTQYF

CDR3 length: 12
V gene: TRBV5-4
D gene: NA
clone size: NA
J gene: TRBJ1-2
CDR3 DNA: TGTGCCAGCAGCTCCCAGCGGATTGGCTACACCTTC
CDR3 protein: CASSSQRIGYTF

CDR3 length: 15
V gene: TRBV6-5
D gene: NA
clone size: NA
J gene: TRBJ2-2
CDR3 DNA: TGTGCCAGCAGTTACGTGAAACTAGGGACCGGGGAGCTGTTTTTT
CDR3 protein: CASSYVKLGTGELFF

CDR3 length: 17
V gene: TRBV6-5
D gene: TRBD2
clone size: NA
J gene: TRBJ2-3
CDR3 DNA: TGTGCCAGCAGTCAAAATAGCGGGAGGGCCGGAGCAGATACGCAGTATTTT
CDR3 protein: CASSQNSGRAGADTQYF

CDR3 length: 13
V gene: TRBV20-1
D gene: NA
clone size: NA
J gene: TRBJ1-5
CDR3 DNA: TGCAGTGCTAGGAGGGACCCGGGGCAGCCCCAGCATTTT
CDR3 protein: CSARRDPGQPQHF

CDR3 length: 15
V gene: TRBV10-2
D gene: TRBD1
clone size: once
J gene: TRBJ1-5
CDR3 DNA: TGCGCCAGCAGTGTCACAGGGGGTGCGGGTCAGCCCCAGCATTTT
CDR3 protein: CASSVTGGAGQPQHF

CDR3 length: 16
V gene: TRBV5-4
D gene: TRBD2
clone size: few
J gene: TRBJ2-3
CDR3 DNA: TGTGCCTACCCCTCCGGAGCGGGAGACAACGCAGATACGCAGTATTTT
CDR3 protein: CAYPSGAGDNADTQYF

CDR3 length: 15
V gene: TRBV2
D gene: TRBD1
clone size: few
J gene: TRBJ2-7
CDR3 DNA: TGTGCCAGCAGCGCGAGACAGGGGGCCTACTACGAGCAGTACTTC
CDR3 protein: CASSARQGAYYEQYF

CDR3 length: 14
V gene: TRBV5-1
D gene: NA
clone size: few
J gene: TRBJ1-3
CDR3 DNA: TGCGCCAGCAGCCAGGGGCTTTCTGGAAACACCATATATTTT
CDR3 protein: CASSQGLSGNTIYF

CDR3 length: 15
V gene: TRBV15
D gene: NA
clone size: NA
J gene: TRBJ1-5
CDR3 DNA: TGTGCCACCAGCAGAGAGAGGACAGTCGGTCAGCCCCAGCATTTT
CDR3 protein: CATSRERTVGQPQHF

CDR3 length: 15
V gene: TRBV7-9
D gene: NA
clone size: NA
J gene: TRBJ2-7
CDR3 DNA: TGTGCCAGCAGCCCTAGACAGAACGGCCTCTACGAGCAGTACTTC
CDR3 protein: CASSPRQNGLYEQYF

CDR3 length: 15
V gene: TRBV7-7
D gene: TRBD2
clone size: few
J gene: TRBJ2-5
CDR3 DNA: TGTGCCAGCAGCTCGGGACTAGCGGGATTGGAGACCCAGTACTTC
CDR3 protein: CASSSGLAGLETQYF

CDR3 length: 10
V gene: TRBV29-1
D gene: NA
clone size: NA
J gene: TRBJ1-4
CDR3 DNA: TGCAGCGTTGTTAATGAAAAACTGTTTTTT
CDR3 protein: CSVVNEKLFF

CDR3 length: 15
V gene: TRBV19
D gene: NA
clone size: few
J gene: TRBJ1-5
CDR3 DNA: TGTGCCAGTAGTATCGATGTCAGTTACAATCAGCCCCAGCATTTT
CDR3 protein: CASSIDVSYNQPQHF

CDR3 length: 19
V gene: TRBV7-9
D gene: TRBD1
clone size: few
J gene: TRBJ2-7
CDR3 DNA: TGTGCCAGCAGCTCCCCCCCCGGGACAGGGTCTTGGGGAACTGACGAGCAGTACTTC
CDR3 protein: CASSSPPGTGSWGTDEQYF

CDR3 length: 12
V gene: TRBV28
D gene: NA
clone size: NA
J gene: TRBJ1-1
CDR3 DNA: TGTGCCAGCACCCCGGGGTTTAGTGAAGCTTTCTTT
CDR3 protein: CASTPGFSEAFF

CDR3 length: 12
V gene: TRBV5-1
D gene: NA
clone size: few
J gene: TRBJ1-1
CDR3 DNA: TGCGCCAGCCGAGATCCAAACACTGAAGCTTTCTTT
CDR3 protein: CASRDPNTEAFF

CDR3 length: 15
V gene: TRBV14
D gene: TRBD2
clone size: many
J gene: TRBJ2-1
CDR3 DNA: TGTGCCAGCAGCCCCACTAGCGGGAGGGGGAATGAGCAGTTCTTC
CDR3 protein: CASSPTSGRGNEQFF

CDR3 length: 14
V gene: TRBV5-1
D gene: NA
clone size: few
J gene: TRBJ1-1
CDR3 DNA: TGCGCCAGCAGCTTGCCCCCCACTGTCCCTGAAGCTTTCTTT
CDR3 protein: CASSLPPTVPEAFF

CDR3 length: 14
V gene: TRBV20-1
D gene: TRBD1
clone size: few
J gene: TRBJ1-3
CDR3 DNA: TGCAGTGCTAGAAAGACAGGGTCTGGAAACACCATATATTTT
CDR3 protein: CSARKTGSGNTIYF

CDR3 length: 16
V gene: TRBV4-2
D gene: NA
clone size: few
J gene: TRBJ2-2
CDR3 DNA: TGTGCCAGCAGCCAAGAATCCGGGACTAACACCGGGGAGCTGTTTTTT
CDR3 protein: CASSQESGTNTGELFF

CDR3 length: 14
V gene: TRBV9
D gene: NA
clone size: few
J gene: TRBJ1-5
CDR3 DNA: TGTGCCAGCAGTGTAGGAGGGGGAAATCAGCCCCAGCATTTT
CDR3 protein: CASSVGGGNQPQHF

CDR3 length: 16
V gene: TRBV7-2
D gene: NA
clone size: NA
J gene: TRBJ2-4
CDR3 DNA: TGTGCCAGCAGCTTTACAGGGACAACCCTCAAAAACATTCAGTACTTC
CDR3 protein: CASSFTGTTLKNIQYF

CDR3 length: 15
V gene: TRBV25-1
D gene: TRBD1
clone size: few
J gene: TRBJ2-7
CDR3 DNA: TGTGCCAGCAGATTCGCCGGGACAGGGCATTACGAGCAGTACTTC
CDR3 protein: CASRFAGTGHYEQYF

CDR3 length: 16
V gene: TRBV4-2
D gene: NA
clone size: NA
J gene: TRBJ2-1
CDR3 DNA: TGTGCCAACAGCCAAGACAGGAGGTTCGCATACAATGAGCAGTTCTTC
CDR3 protein: CANSQDRRFAYNEQFF

CDR3 length: 15
V gene: TRBV19
D gene: TRBD1
clone size: NA
J gene: TRBJ1-5
CDR3 DNA: TGTGCCAGTAGGCGGACAGGTGAAAACAATCAGCCCCAGCATTTT
CDR3 protein: CASRRTGENNQPQHF

CDR3 length: 16
V gene: TRBV21-1
D gene: NA
clone size: NA
J gene: TRBJ2-1
CDR3 DNA: TGTGCCAGCAGCATTGGACTAGCGGGAGTCTACAATGAGCAGTTCTTC
CDR3 protein: CASSIGLAGVYNEQFF

CDR3 length: 16
V gene: TRBV5-1
D gene: NA
clone size: few
J gene: TRBJ2-1
CDR3 DNA: TGCGCCAGCAGCCCGCCGACGGGTAAAGGATCCAATGAGCAGTTCTTC
CDR3 protein: CASSPPTGKGSNEQFF

CDR3 length: 13
V gene: TRBV24-1
D gene: NA
clone size: NA
J gene: TRBJ2-7
CDR3 DNA: TGTGCCACCAGTGCAGCCCCATACTACGAGCAGTACTTC
CDR3 protein: CATSAAPYYEQYF

CDR3 length: 15
V gene: TRBV5-1
D gene: NA
clone size: NA
J gene: TRBJ2-5
CDR3 DNA: TGCGCCAGCAGCTTCCTAGCTGGGACCAAAGAGACCCAGTACTTC
CDR3 protein: CASSFLAGTKETQYF

CDR3 length: 15
V gene: TRBV4-2
D gene: NA
clone size: NA
J gene: TRBJ2-3
CDR3 DNA: TGTGCCAGCAGCCAAGAAGGGACTCCCACAGATACGCAGTATTTT
CDR3 protein: CASSQEGTPTDTQYF

CDR3 length: 16
V gene: TRBV20-1
D gene: TRBD2
clone size: NA
J gene: TRBJ2-1
CDR3 DNA: TGCAGTGCTAGCCAGATCCGGGACTATGGCTACAATGAGCAGTTCTTC
CDR3 protein: CSASQIRDYGYNEQFF

CDR3 length: 15
V gene: TRBV5-1
D gene: TRBD1
clone size: few
J gene: TRBJ2-7
CDR3 DNA: TGCGCCAGCAGCTTGGAACCGGACAGGGAAGGCGAGCAGTACTTC
CDR3 protein: CASSLEPDREGEQYF

CDR3 length: 16
V gene: TRBV7-2
D gene: TRBD2
clone size: NA
J gene: TRBJ2-3
CDR3 DNA: TGTGCCAGCAGCATACTAGCGGGAGGGGGCACAGATACGCAGTATTTT
CDR3 protein: CASSILAGGGTDTQYF

CDR3 length: 14
V gene: TRBV7-9
D gene: NA
clone size: NA
J gene: TRBJ2-7
CDR3 DNA: TGTGCCAGCAGTTCCGGGACACACTCCTACGAGCAGTACTTC
CDR3 protein: CASSSGTHSYEQYF

CDR3 length: 16
V gene: TRBV4-2
D gene: NA
clone size: NA
J gene: TRBJ1-2
CDR3 DNA: TGTGCCAGCAGCCAAGATGGAGGGGGGCGAGACTATGGCTACACCTTC
CDR3 protein: CASSQDGGGRDYGYTF

CDR3 length: 13
V gene: TRBV20-1
D gene: NA
clone size: NA
J gene: TRBJ1-2
CDR3 DNA: TGCAATGCTAGAGTGCTGGACAACTATGGCTACACCTTC
CDR3 protein: CNARVLDNYGYTF

CDR3 length: 13
V gene: TRBV10-2
D gene: NA
clone size: NA
J gene: TRBJ2-3
CDR3 DNA: TGCGCCACCCAACTAGTTAGCACAAATACGCAGTATTTT
CDR3 protein: CATQLVSTNTQYF

CDR3 length: 13
V gene: TRBV29-1
D gene: NA
clone size: once
J gene: TRBJ2-7
CDR3 DNA: TGCAGCGTTGATACGCGGGACGGGTACGAGCAGTACTTC
CDR3 protein: CSVDTRDGYEQYF

CDR3 length: 14
V gene: TRBV20-1
D gene: TRBD1
clone size: once
J gene: TRBJ1-2
CDR3 DNA: TGCAGTGCTAGCGGGGCAGGGGGCGGTGGTGGCTACACCTTC
CDR3 protein: CSASGAGGGGGYTF

CDR3 length: 15
V gene: TRBV5-1
D gene: NA
clone size: NA
J gene: TRBJ1-4
CDR3 DNA: TGCGCCAGCAGCTTGATCGCAGGGCATAATGAAAAACTGTTTTTT
CDR3 protein: CASSLIAGHNEKLFF

CDR3 length: 12
V gene: TRBV11-3
D gene: NA
clone size: NA
J gene: TRBJ2-3
CDR3 DNA: TGTGCCAGCAGCCGCCGTAAGGGTACGCAGTATTTT
CDR3 protein: CASSRRKGTQYF

CDR3 length: 14
V gene: TRBV19
D gene: NA
clone size: NA
J gene: TRBJ2-1
CDR3 DNA: TGTGCCAGTAGTATAGCATACGGGAAGAATGAGCAGTTCTTC
CDR3 protein: CASSIAYGKNEQFF

CDR3 length: 12
V gene: TRBV3-1
D gene: NA
clone size: NA
J gene: TRBJ1-1
CDR3 DNA: TGTGCCAGCAGGTCGACAGGCCGTGAAGCTTTCTTT
CDR3 protein: CASRSTGREAFF

CDR3 length: 18
V gene: TRBV2
D gene: TRBD2
clone size: few
J gene: TRBJ2-6
CDR3 DNA: TGTGCCAGCACCGACCGACTAGCGGGAGTCTCCGGGGCCAACGTCCTGACTTTC
CDR3 protein: CASTDRLAGVSGANVLTF